This TCR beta chain was recorded in a study of CD8+CD57+ T cells in acquired aplastic anemia. This clonotype was detected many times. TCR beta VDJ and CDR3 profiling used genomic DNA as template. TCRdb independently ran MiXCR on the reads; one entry per CDR3 protein. Of some 290,000 distinct CDR3 sequences detected, 56% appear once; the ten largest clones hold less than 10%. V was trimmed by 2 bases and J by 4 bases, leaving 8 bases between them. This CDR3 spans 13 amino acids. The V gene's germline CDR1 is SNHLY and CDR2 FYNNEI. The sequenced sample consisted of sorted CD4+, CD8+, or CD8+CD57+ T cells (not recorded which) from PBMCs. The chain is built from TRBV2 and TRBJ1-2; no reliable D call. The TCR originated in a human donor with severe aplastic anemia or a healthy control (not recorded which). The CDR3 DNA is TGTGCCAGCAGTGAACACATCGTCTATGGCTACACCTTC. Translation: CASSEHIVYGYTF.